The 7 T cell receptor beta chains presented below share a single source sample, sequenced in a study of blood T cell repertoires in COVID-19. Sequenced by immunoSEQ multiplex PCR; TCRdb stores in-frame clones only, minus some. The sample lists some 150,000 clones, about 79% seen once, with over 12% in the top ten. The sample comprised PBMCs or T cells enriched from blood (not recorded which). These receptors all come from a man aged 45-60 years who had recovered from COVID-19.

Here the CDR3 reads CASSLEGQGAMYSPLHF. CDR3 nucleotide sequence: TGTGCCAGCAGCTTAGAGGGACAGGGGGCAATGTATTCACCCCTCCACTTT. V and J are TRBV7-8 and TRBJ1-6, with TRBD1 matching 12 bases. Germline V gene sequence: CDR1 SGHVS, CDR2 FQNEAQ. V lost 1 base, J lost 8 bases, and 6 bases stayed unmatched. The CDR3 runs to 17 residues.

The chain has TRBV10-3 and TRBJ2-7; TRBD1 matches 9 bases. Germline CDR1 and CDR2: ENHRY and SYGVKD. The CDR3 is made up of 16 amino acids. V trimming: 0 bases; J trimming: 4 bases; junction bases outside the gene matches: 7. In DNA form, the CDR3 reads TGTGCCATCAGTGAGTCAGAGGGACAGGGAACGTACGAGCAGTACTTC. Translation gives CAISESEGQGTYEQYF.

The J gene is TRBJ2-5, the V gene TRBV12-3 or TRBV12-4; D gene uncertain. The CDR3 length is 13 residues. The V end was cut by 4 bases, the J end by 2 bases, with 8 bases between. This chain's CDR3 is CASSSQAQETQYF. The CDR3 nucleotides are TGTGCCAGCAGTTCCCAGGCACAAGAGACCCAGTACTTC.

V usage is TRBV27 and J usage is TRBJ2-1, with 7 positions matching TRBD1. CDR1 is MNHEY and CDR2 is SMNVEV in the germline V gene (reference sequence). This CDR3 is 14 amino acids long. The junction had 3 bases not matched to a gene; V was cut back by 5 bases and J by 2 bases. CDR3 DNA sequence: TGTGCCAGCAGTAATGACAGGGCCTACAATGAGCAGTTCTTC. It translates to CASSNDRAYNEQFF.

The chain joins TRBV19 to TRBJ1-1, with 9 bases identical to TRBD1. V dropped 7 bases and J dropped 2; count of bases not matched to a gene: 2. The germline V gene has CDR1 LNHDA and CDR2 SQIVND (reference sequence). The CDR3 sequence is 13 residues long. The CDR3, as DNA: TGTGCCAGTAAGGACAGGGGAAACACTGAAGCTTTCTTT. This translates into CASKDRGNTEAFF.

This sequence joins TRBV5-5 and TRBJ1-1; the D is unclear. Between the trimmed V and J ends, which lost 6 bases and 1 base, there was a span of 16 bases. The CDR3 spans 15 residues. Germline loops: CDR1 SGHKS, CDR2 YYEKEE (reference sequence). Written as DNA, the CDR3 is TGTGCCAGCACCCTTACATCCCTTGAGAACACTGAAGCTTTCTTT. Protein sequence: CASTLTSLENTEAFF.

The V and J genes are TRBV3-1 (or the pseudogene TRBV3-2) and TRBJ1-3; possibly TRBD1 for D (6 bases). This CDR3 comprises 15 residues. Trimming cost V 5 bases and J 4 bases, with 15 bases left between them. Per germline, CDR1 LGHDT and CDR2 YNNKEL (reference sequence). The CDR3 nucleotides read TGTGCCAGCAGCTGGAACAGGGAGGGCGGAAACACCATATATTTT. This gives the protein CASSWNREGGNTIYF.